The 17 T cell receptor beta chains reported below all come from one sample, sequenced in a study of blood T cell repertoires in COVID-19. The repertoire was sequenced with immunoSEQ multiplex PCR; TCRdb's copy has only in-frame clones and lacks some. The sample includes about 68,000 clones, about 86% of them seen just once. The sequenced material came from peripheral blood. These receptors were obtained from a man aged 50 to 60 with acute or convalescent COVID-19.

V and J are TRBV11-2 and TRBJ2-1; TRBD2 aligns across 7 bases. CDR1 is SGHAT, CDR2 FQNNGV, per germline. The CDR3 is made up of 17 amino acids. J gave up 2 bases and V 5 bases, and 12 bases lay outside the gene matches. CDR3 sequence (DNA): TGTGCCAGCAGCACGAATACGGGGCTAGCGGCCTACAATGAGCAGTTCTTC. It codes for CASSTNTGLAAYNEQFF.

This chain joins TRBV6-5 and TRBJ1-6; perhaps TRBD1 as D (6 bases). V was clipped by 4 bases and J by 5 bases, with 9 bases between them. The CDR3 runs to 14 residues. Germline CDR1 MNHEY, CDR2 SVGAGI. The CDR3 DNA sequence: TGTGCCAGCAGTTCTGGACAGCATAATTCACCCCTCCACTTT. The encoded protein is CASSSGQHNSPLHF.

The rearrangement uses TRBV12-3 or TRBV12-4 and TRBJ1-2; 7 bases align to TRBD1. The CDR3 runs to 13 residues. With V trimmed by 6 bases and J by 2 bases, 3 bases remained unmatched. The CDR3 region is CASSLQGNYGYTF. The CDR3 coding sequence is TGTGCCAGCAGCTTACAGGGGAACTATGGCTACACCTTC.

This chain joins TRBV11-3 and TRBJ1-4; D call uncertain. Trimming left V 5 bases short and J 3 bases short, with 7 bases between. The germline gives CDR1 SGHNT, CDR2 YENEEA. This CDR3 has 13 residues. The CDR3 protein is CASSPLANEKLFF. The CDR3 nucleotides read TGTGCCAGCAGCCCTCTCGCTAATGAAAAACTGTTTTTT. Combining the CDR3 with reference TRBV11-3 and TRBJ1-4 gives the whole variable domain EAGVVQSPRYKIIEKKQPVAFWCNPISGHNTLYWYLQNLGQGPELLIRYENEEAVDDSQLPKDRFSAERLKGVDSTLKIQPAELGDSAVYLCASSPLANEKLFFGSGTQLSVL.

This clone was seen a single time. V usage is TRBV2 and J usage is TRBJ2-3; D remains unclear. This CDR3 is built from 14 residues. Deletions cut 5 bases from V and 2 bases from J, with 11 bases between. CDR1 is SNHLY, CDR2 FYNNEI, per germline. CDR3 in amino acids: CASSPFGLTDTQYF. The CDR3 bases are TGTGCCAGCAGTCCCTTTGGCCTCACAGATACGCAGTATTTT.

The chain is built from TRBV2 and TRBJ1-6; 9 bases match TRBD1. Germline V gives CDR1 SNHLY, CDR2 FYNNEI. This CDR3 has 15 amino acids. The J segment lost 7 bases and the V segment lost 1 base, leaving 2 bases of the junction unmatched. The CDR3 nucleotides read TGTGCCAGCAGTGAAGACAGGGGGCGGAATTCACCCCTCCACTTT. Translation: CASSEDRGRNSPLHF. Full variable domain (missing parts from reference TRBV2 and TRBJ1-6): EPEVTQTPSHQVTQMGQEVILRCVPISNHLYFYWYRQILGQKVEFLVSFYNNEISEKSEIFDDQFSVERPDGSNFTLKIRSTKLEDSAMYFCASSEDRGRNSPLHFGNGTRLTVT.

The chain is built from TRBV21-1 and TRBJ1-5; the listed D gene, TRBD1, was not tested against the DNA. TRBV21-1 is flagged as a pseudogene. The length of the CDR3 is 12 residues. The CDR3 region is CASSKEVQGHHF. CDR3 DNA: TGTGCCAGCAGCAAAGAGGTGCAGGGTCACCATTTT.

The chain carries TRBV6-5 and TRBJ2-7; D may be TRBD2 (6 bases). This CDR3 has 14 amino acids. Looked up from germline, CDR1 is MNHEY and CDR2 is SVGAGI. V was pared by 6 bases and J by 4 bases, with 16 bases between. Here the CDR3 reads CASSRPLAPYEQYF. Written as DNA, the CDR3 is TGTGCCAGCAGCCGGCCCCTAGCGCCATACGAGCAGTACTTC.

The J gene is TRBJ2-1, the V gene TRBV5-1, with 11 bases that match TRBD1. V trimming: 4 bases; J trimming: 6 bases; junction bases outside the gene matches: 6. This CDR3 is built from 15 residues. The germline gives CDR1 SGHRS, CDR2 YFSETQ. The CDR3 DNA follows: TGCGCCAGCAGCCCGGGACAGGGGGTCCGCAATGAGCAGTTCTTC. Translated: CASSPGQGVRNEQFF.

The rearrangement uses TRBV30 and TRBJ1-1, with 9 bases lining up with TRBD1. Looked up from germline, CDR1 is GTSNPN and CDR2 is SVGIG (reference sequence). This CDR3 is 14 amino acids long. J lost 7 bases, V lost 2 bases, and 8 bases had no gene match. The CDR3 DNA reads as TGTGCCTGGAGTCACAAACAGGGGGCAGGTGAAGCTTTCTTT. As protein: CAWSHKQGAGEAFF.

The gene calls are TRBV28 and TRBJ2-2; 8 bases map to TRBD1. Germline V gene sequence: CDR1 MDHEN, CDR2 SYDVKM. The CDR3 runs to 15 residues. With V trimmed by 5 bases and J by 7 bases, 9 bases remained unmatched. Here the CDR3 reads CASSLRGLAVGELFF. The CDR3 DNA reads as TGTGCCAGCAGTCTCAGGGGGCTAGCTGTCGGGGAGCTGTTTTTT.

The table lists this clone with a few counts. The chain combines TRBV9 with TRBJ2-7, with a possible D match to TRBD1 (6 bases). CDR1 is SGDLS and CDR2 is YYNGEE in the germline V gene. V lost 3 bases and J lost 0, with 10 bases in between. The CDR3 contains 14 residues. The CDR3 is CASSAGQSSYEQYF. The CDR3 nucleotides read TGTGCCAGCAGCGCCGGACAGAGCTCCTACGAGCAGTACTTC.

The chain links TRBV7-2 to TRBJ1-2; TRBD1 matches 9 bases. This CDR3 contains 15 residues. CDR1 SGHTA and CDR2 FQGNSA come from the germline V gene. The ends lost 5 bases at V and 2 bases at J; junction bases unmatched: 6. CDR3 nucleotides: TGTGCCAGCAGCCCTTGGACAGGGGAAAACTATGGCTACACCTTC. As protein: CASSPWTGENYGYTF.

V gene TRBV14 combines with J gene TRBJ2-5; 10 bases are shared with TRBD2. CDR1 is SGHDN, CDR2 FVKESK, per germline. Trimming took 0 bases from V and 7 from J; bases not matched to a gene: 5. The CDR3 is made up of 15 amino acids. In DNA, the CDR3 is TGTGCCAGCAGCCAAGATAGAAGCGGGGGGGTGACCCAGTACTTC. Its translation: CASSQDRSGGVTQYF. The variable domain in full, completed from reference TRBV14 and TRBJ2-5, reads EAGVTQFPSHSVIEKGQTVTLRCDPISGHDNLYWYRRVMGKEIKFLLHFVKESKQDESGMPNNRFLAERTGGTYSTLKVQPAELEDSGVYFCASSQDRSGGVTQYFGPGTRLLVL.

The chain couples TRBV10-3 to TRBJ1-3; the match to TRBD1 covers 8 bases. Germline CDR1 and CDR2: ENHRY and SYGVKD. The CDR3 contains 15 residues. V shed 2 bases and J 5 bases; nucleotides not matched to a gene: 5. The CDR3 reads CAISEGGQGRNTIYF. The DNA for the CDR3 is TGTGCCATCAGTGAGGGTGGACAGGGCAGAAACACCATATATTTT.

This chain connects TRBV7-2 to TRBJ1-2; unclear D gene. Trimming took 3 bases from V and 6 from J, leaving 17 bases between them. CDR3 length equals 15 residues. Germline V gene lookup returns CDR1 SGHTA and CDR2 FQGNSA. The DNA of the CDR3 is TGTGCCAGCAGCTTGGGCCGGGGAATCGGGGATGGCTACACCTTC. It is translated as CASSLGRGIGDGYTF. Complete variable domain (other parts from reference TRBV7-2 and TRBJ1-2): GAGVSQSPSNKVTEKGKDVELRCDPISGHTALYWYRQSLGQGLEFLIYFQGNSAPDKSGLPSDRFSAERTGGSVSTLTIQRTQQEDSAVYLCASSLGRGIGDGYTFGSGTRLTVV.

This clone was seen once. The chain combines TRBV9 with TRBJ2-2, with D unresolved. Trimming pared 6 bases from V and 0 bases from J, leaving 6 bases between. Germline CDR1 and CDR2: SGDLS and YYNGEE. This CDR3 has 13 amino acids. In DNA, the CDR3 is TGTGCCAGCACTACCCCGAACACCGGGGAGCTGTTTTTT. Its protein is CASTTPNTGELFF.